One sample yielded the 32 T cell receptor beta chains listed below, sequenced in a study of blood T cell dynamics during melanoma immunotherapy. As to time point: week 3, after first cycle of checkpoint inhibitor. Clones were read by immunoSEQ multiplex PCR, and TCRdb kept only the in-frame ones, dropping some. The profile shows some 280 clones, around 94% of them singletons. Material: naive CD8+ T cells from blood, obtained from a patient treated with checkpoint blockade. The origin of the receptors is a human donor with melanoma.

The rearrangement links TRBV19 to TRBJ1-5; D call uncertain. The germline V gene encodes CDR1 LNHDA and CDR2 SQIVND (reference sequence). This CDR3 is 14 amino acids long. V was clipped by 2 bases and J by 2 bases, with 7 bases between them. CDR3 nucleotides: TGTGCCAGTAGTATACTTACAGGCAATCAGCCCCAGCATTTT. As protein: CASSILTGNQPQHF.

The chain uses TRBV19 and TRBJ2-5, with D unclear. The length of the CDR3 is 16 residues. Germline CDR1 is LNHDA and CDR2 is SQIVND (reference sequence). Trimming stripped 3 bases from V and 1 base from J, with 15 bases between. This CDR3 is CASSMGFRKLQETQYF. The CDR3 DNA sequence: TGTGCCAGTAGTATGGGATTCAGGAAACTCCAAGAGACCCAGTACTTC.

The chain has TRBV28 and TRBJ2-7; D may match TRBD1 or TRBD2 (6 bases each). Germline CDR1 and CDR2: MDHEN and SYDVKM. The germline V and J ends were trimmed by 6 bases and 2 bases, with 11 bases remaining between them. The length of the CDR3 is 13 residues. The CDR3 DNA reads TGTGCCAGCAGCCGCCGGGGGCCCTACGAGCAGTACTTC. Translated: CASSRRGPYEQYF.

The rearrangement links TRBV27 to TRBJ2-7; D is undetermined. This CDR3 region has 13 residues. Germline V gene data show CDR1 as MNHEY and CDR2 as SMNVEV (reference sequence). V lost 0 bases and J lost 3, with 6 bases in between. The CDR3 sequence is CASSLSWDYEQYF. The DNA for the CDR3 is TGTGCCAGCAGTTTATCATGGGACTACGAGCAGTACTTC.

V is TRBV5-1 and J is TRBJ2-7, with D unclear. This CDR3 is built from 14 residues. Trimming left V 2 bases short and J 2 bases short, with 11 bases between. Germline CDR1 is SGHRS and CDR2 is YFSETQ. CDR3 in DNA: TGCGCCAGCAGCTTAGAAGGTCTCGCCTACGAGCAGTACTTC. This translates into CASSLEGLAYEQYF.

This rearrangement joins TRBV7-9 to TRBJ2-7; the match to TRBD2 covers 11 bases. The J segment lost 2 bases and the V segment lost 4 bases, leaving 4 bases of the junction unmatched. The CDR3 is made up of 15 amino acids. CDR1 is SEHNR and CDR2 is FQNEAQ in the germline V gene (reference sequence). The CDR3: CASSSPTSGAYEQYF. The CDR3 coding sequence is TGTGCCAGCAGCTCACCGACTAGCGGGGCCTACGAGCAGTACTTC.

The CDR3 loop is CAWSAKGQPYEQYF. The CDR3 nucleotides are TGTGCCTGGAGTGCAAAGGGACAACCCTACGAGCAGTACTTC. The genes are TRBV30 and TRBJ2-7; D possibly corresponds to TRBD1 (6 bases). From germline, CDR1 is GTSNPN and CDR2 SVGIG (reference sequence). Trimming left V 1 base short and J 2 bases short, with 12 bases between. CDR3 length equals 14 residues.

CDR3 nucleotide sequence: TGTGCCAGCAGCCGGGGACAGGGGAATGGCTACACCTTC. Its translation: CASSRGQGNGYTF. The chain links TRBV13 to TRBJ1-2; 10 positions agree with TRBD1. Per germline, CDR1 PRHDT and CDR2 FYEKMQ (reference sequence). The V gene end was trimmed by 5 bases and the J gene end by 6 bases; junction bases not matched to a gene: 3. The CDR3 is made up of 13 amino acids.

The count of this clone is one. In DNA form, the CDR3 reads TGTGCCAGCAGCTCTACCCAAAGCGGGAGGGCCTCAGATACGCAGTATTTT. Its translation is CASSSTQSGRASDTQYF. The genes are TRBV11-3 and TRBJ2-3; 10 bases match TRBD2. The ends lost 4 bases at V and 4 bases at J; junction bases unmatched: 11. The CDR3 loop spans 17 amino acids. The germline gives CDR1 SGHNT, CDR2 YENEEA.

This clone appeared once. This rearrangement joins TRBV11-1 to TRBJ2-3; 7 bases fit TRBD1. CDR1 SGHAT and CDR2 FQDESV come from the germline V gene (reference sequence). The junction had 4 bases not matched to a gene; V was cut back by 4 bases and J by 0 bases. CDR3 length: 15 amino acids. The CDR3 nucleotides are TGTGCCAGCAGCTATACAGGGGCCAGCACAGATACGCAGTATTTT. As protein: CASSYTGASTDTQYF.

The chain links TRBV7-8 to TRBJ1-5; D is uncertain. Trimming cost V 1 base and J 5 bases, with 3 bases left between them. The length of the CDR3 is 12 residues. Per the germline V gene, CDR1 is SGHVS and CDR2 is FQNEAQ. The CDR3 sequence: CASSLGDQPQHF. For the CDR3, the DNA is TGTGCCAGCAGCTTAGGGGATCAGCCCCAGCATTTT.

The chain joins TRBV6-6 to TRBJ2-2; no definite D call. This CDR3 contains 12 residues. V was shortened by 2 bases and J by 5 bases, with 3 bases between the two germline ends. Germline V CDR1 and CDR2: MNHNY, SVGAGI (reference sequence). In DNA form, the CDR3 reads TGTGCCAGCAGTTACGTTACCGGGGAGCTGTTTTTT. It translates to CASSYVTGELFF.

The V gene is TRBV27, the J gene TRBJ2-7, with 7 bases fitting TRBD2. The V and J ends lost 0 bases and 0 bases, in that order; junction bases with no gene match: 5. The CDR3 runs 16 residues. Germline assignment: CDR1 MNHEY and CDR2 SMNVEV (reference sequence). In DNA form, the CDR3 reads TGTGCCAGCAGTTTATCTGCGAGCGGGATCTCCTACGAGCAGTACTTC. It specifies CASSLSASGISYEQYF.

The chain links TRBV9 to TRBJ2-7; possibly TRBD2 for D (6 bases). The CDR3 is 14 amino acids. The germline V and J ends were trimmed by 0 bases and 4 bases, with 11 bases remaining between them. CDR1 and CDR2 (germline): SGDLS, YYNGEE. The CDR3 DNA follows: TGTGCCAGCAGCGTAGGAAATAGCGGATACGAGCAGTACTTC. Its protein product is CASSVGNSGYEQYF.

V and J are TRBV28 and TRBJ1-1, with D unclear. Deletions cut 8 bases from V and 6 bases from J, with 13 bases between. In germline, CDR1 is MDHEN, CDR2 SYDVKM. The CDR3 is made up of 12 amino acids. CDR3 nucleotide sequence: TGTGCCAGCTCCGTTTACGACTCTGAAGCTTTCTTT. Translating it yields CASSVYDSEAFF.

The chain is built from TRBV11-2 and TRBJ2-2; 7 bases line up with TRBD2. The V segment lost 0 bases and the J segment 6 bases; nucleotides outside the gene matches: 7. Germline V gives CDR1 SGHAT, CDR2 FQNNGV. The CDR3 sequence is 16 residues long. CDR3 sequence reads: CASSLEGGRASGELFF. In DNA, the CDR3 is TGTGCCAGCAGCTTAGAGGGAGGGAGGGCGTCCGGGGAGCTGTTTTTT.

This rearrangement joins TRBV9 to TRBJ1-2, with D perhaps TRBD1 (5 bases). In germline, CDR1 is SGDLS, CDR2 YYNGEE. Trimming took 4 bases from V and 6 from J, leaving 10 bases between them. The CDR3 length is 12 residues. The CDR3 bases are TGTGCCAGCAGCTCCAGGGCGGATGGCTACACCTTC. Translation gives CASSSRADGYTF.

The gene calls are TRBV5-1 and TRBJ2-7, with a weak D call TRBD1 (5 bases). Looked up from germline, CDR1 is SGHRS and CDR2 is YFSETQ. Trimming removed 3 bases at V and 0 bases at J, with 10 bases between. The CDR3 is 14 residues long. The CDR3 nucleotides are TGCGCCAGCAGCTACGGCAGGGTCTCCTACGAGCAGTACTTC. This gives the protein CASSYGRVSYEQYF.

V and J are TRBV5-6 and TRBJ2-7, with D perhaps TRBD1 (5 bases). V was cut by 0 bases and J by 6 bases, with 10 bases left in between. The CDR3 loop spans 13 amino acids. The V gene's germline CDR1 is SGHDT and CDR2 YYEEEE. CDR3 protein: CASSLGRAVEQYF. In nucleotides, the CDR3 is TGTGCCAGCAGCTTGGGCAGGGCCGTCGAGCAGTACTTC.

This chain joins TRBV19 and TRBJ1-4; D remains ambiguous. The germline V gene has CDR1 LNHDA and CDR2 SQIVND (reference sequence). The CDR3 runs 19 residues. V lost 3 bases, J lost 4 bases, and 24 bases lay in between. This CDR3 reads CASSILDLPRPAGNEKLFF. CDR3 in DNA: TGTGCCAGTAGTATTCTCGATCTGCCCCGACCGGCCGGTAATGAAAAACTGTTTTTT.

The chain employs TRBV28 and TRBJ2-2, with D unresolved. Germline V gives CDR1 MDHEN, CDR2 SYDVKM. CDR3 length: 12 residues. V lost 7 bases to trimming and J lost 1 base, with 4 bases between them. The CDR3, as DNA: TGTGCCAGCACGAGGAACACCGGGGAGCTGTTTTTT. It is translated as CASTRNTGELFF. Full variable domain (remainder filled in from reference TRBV28 and TRBJ2-2): DVKVTQSSRYLVKRTGEKVFLECVQDMDHENMFWYRQDPGLGLRLIYFSYDVKMKEKGDIPEGYSVSREKKERFSLILESASTNQTSMYLCASTRNTGELFFGEGSRLTVL.

The J gene is TRBJ1-5, the V gene TRBV27; 7 bases are shared with TRBD1. There are 15 residues in the CDR3. In germline, CDR1 is MNHEY, CDR2 SMNVEV (reference sequence). J lost 5 bases, V lost 3 bases, and 7 bases had no gene match. The CDR3 region is CASSLDRQGYQPQHF. CDR3 coding DNA: TGTGCCAGCAGTTTGGACCGACAGGGTTATCAGCCCCAGCATTTT.

This chain joins TRBV13 and TRBJ2-5; a weak D match, TRBD1 (6 bases). This CDR3 region has 14 residues. Germline assignment: CDR1 PRHDT and CDR2 FYEKMQ (reference sequence). V lost 5 bases, J lost 2 bases, and 12 bases lay in between. The CDR3 reads CASSELQGQETQYF. The CDR3 coding sequence is TGTGCCAGCAGCGAATTACAGGGTCAAGAGACCCAGTACTTC.

The V gene is TRBV28, the J gene TRBJ1-5; 8 nucleotides match TRBD1. The germline gives CDR1 MDHEN, CDR2 SYDVKM. With V trimmed by 10 bases and J by 2 bases, 7 bases remained unmatched. The CDR3 is 14 amino acids. The CDR3 loop is CAINGQGGNQPQHF. In DNA, the CDR3 is TGTGCCATCAACGGACAGGGAGGCAATCAGCCCCAGCATTTT.

The chain uses TRBV11-2 and TRBJ1-2; unclear D gene. Germline V gene lookup returns CDR1 SGHAT and CDR2 FQNNGV. V lost 5 bases and J lost 4, with 14 bases in between. The length of the CDR3 is 14 residues. This CDR3 is CASSPGGVLYGYTF. The CDR3 bases are TGTGCCAGCAGCCCTGGTGGGGTTCTCTATGGCTACACCTTC.

V is TRBV9 and J is TRBJ2-2; D unclear. The V end was cut by 3 bases, the J end by 3 bases, with 3 bases between. The CDR3 runs 12 residues. The V gene's germline CDR1 is SGDLS and CDR2 YYNGEE. The CDR3 region is CASSAYTGELFF. The CDR3 DNA reads TGTGCCAGCAGCGCGTACACCGGGGAGCTGTTTTTT. The entire variable domain, with the rest obtained from reference TRBV9 and TRBJ2-2, is as follows: DSGVTQTPKHLITATGQRVTLRCSPRSGDLSVYWYQQSLDQGLQFLIQYYNGEERAKGNILERFSAQQFPDLHSELNLSSLELGDSALYFCASSAYTGELFFGEGSRLTVL.

This clone occurred a few times. The V and J genes are TRBV4-1 and TRBJ2-7; 9 positions match TRBD2. The CDR3 contains 15 residues. CDR1 is MGHRA, CDR2 YSYEKL, per germline. Trimming cost V 4 bases and J 5 bases; bases outside gene matches: 9. CDR3 residues: CASSRQASGNDEQYF. The CDR3 region has the DNA TGCGCCAGCAGCCGCCAGGCTAGCGGGAACGACGAGCAGTACTTC.

The chain couples TRBV9 to TRBJ2-5, with unresolved D. The J call is uncertain, as TRBJ2-7 better fits the DNA end. The CDR3 contains 13 residues. Germline V gives CDR1 SGDLS, CDR2 YYNGEE. In DNA, the CDR3 is TGTGCCAGCAGCGTAGCTGAGCGAAGCGAGCAGTACTTC. Translating gives CASSVAERSEQYF.

This clone was observed once. The chain employs TRBV9 and TRBJ2-7; D is perhaps TRBD2 (5 bases). Per the germline V gene, CDR1 is SGDLS and CDR2 is YYNGEE. The CDR3 sequence is 14 residues long. The V end was cut by 4 bases, the J end by 5 bases, with 16 bases between. The CDR3 DNA reads TGTGCCAGCAGCCGCACCGGGGTGGGTGACGAGCAGTACTTC. It is translated as CASSRTGVGDEQYF.

This chain joins TRBV9 and TRBJ2-1, with D perhaps matching TRBD1 (6 bases). Germline assignment: CDR1 SGDLS and CDR2 YYNGEE. Between the trimmed V and J ends, which lost 7 bases and 4 bases, there was a span of 15 bases. The CDR3 is 14 amino acids. Here the CDR3 reads CASGLGGSYNEQFF. The CDR3, as DNA: TGTGCCAGCGGCTTAGGGGGTTCGTACAATGAGCAGTTCTTC.

This chain links TRBV7-9 with TRBJ2-7; 8 bases are shared with TRBD2. The CDR3 loop spans 15 amino acids. Trimming cost V 5 bases and J 5 bases; bases outside gene matches: 11. CDR1 SEHNR and CDR2 FQNEAQ come from the germline V gene (reference sequence). Written as DNA, the CDR3 is TGTGCCAGCAGCCCGGGGGGGGCGCGCCCCCACGAGCAGTACTTC. It specifies CASSPGGARPHEQYF.

The chain couples TRBV7-6 to TRBJ2-1, with 10 bases identical to TRBD2. CDR3 length: 15 amino acids. Germline assignment: CDR1 SGHVS and CDR2 FNYEAQ. The V gene end was trimmed by 5 bases and the J gene end by 6 bases; junction bases not matched to a gene: 7. This chain's CDR3 is CASSAGLAGVNEQFF. The CDR3 DNA follows: TGTGCCAGCAGCGCCGGGCTAGCGGGAGTCAATGAGCAGTTCTTC.